The 24 T cell receptor beta chains reported below all come from one sample, sequenced in a study of cytomegalovirus exposure and HLA in healthy donors. The PCR was carried out with 60 Vbeta primers and 13 Jbeta primers. This table comes from immunoSEQ multiplex PCR, and its TCRdb copy is limited to in-frame clones, with some not included. The table has 97,000 or so clones, about 81% seen once. The material sequenced was PBMCs. The receptor set was obtained from a man in his forties in good health and CMV-seronegative.

This chain connects TRBV2 to TRBJ1-2, with D unclear. From germline, CDR1 is SNHLY and CDR2 FYNNEI. Trimming took 2 bases from V and 1 from J, leaving 11 bases between them. The CDR3 extends over 15 amino acids. The DNA for the CDR3 is TGTGCCAGCAGTGAACCGCTGGGCAGTAACTATGGCTACACCTTC. Encoded protein: CASSEPLGSNYGYTF.

This clone was picked up a small number of times. The V call is TRBV12-5, the J call TRBJ2-1; D gene uncertain. This CDR3 comprises 15 residues. V was cut by 6 bases and J by 8 bases, with 20 bases left in between. Germline V gene sequence: CDR1 LGHNT, CDR2 FRNRAP. CDR3 protein: CASGPDRSPGYEQFF. In nucleotides, the CDR3 is TGTGCTAGTGGCCCCGATCGGTCCCCCGGGTATGAGCAGTTCTTC.

The V gene is TRBV30, the J gene TRBJ1-2; TRBD1 might be the D (6 bases). V lost 4 bases, J lost 3 bases, and 15 bases lay in between. The length of the CDR3 is 14 residues. Germline V gene sequence: CDR1 GTSNPN, CDR2 SVGIG (reference sequence). The CDR3 region has the DNA TGTGCCTGGACCTCACGGACAGCTTACTATGGCTACACCTTC. This gives the protein CAWTSRTAYYGYTF.

The CDR3 bases are TGTGCCAGCAGCTTGATCGGGACAGGGTCGATCGAGCAGTACTTC. Translation: CASSLIGTGSIEQYF. The gene calls are TRBV5-4 and TRBJ2-7, with TRBD1 identical over 9 bases. Unmatched junction bases numbered 8, after V lost 1 base and J lost 6 bases. The CDR3 has 15 amino acids. Germline assignment: CDR1 SGHNT and CDR2 YYREEE (reference sequence).

This chain joins TRBV19 and TRBJ1-5; 8 nucleotides match TRBD1. From germline, CDR1 is LNHDA and CDR2 SQIVND (reference sequence). CDR3 length: 17 residues. Germline trimming cut 4 bases from V and 5 bases from J; bases unmatched to any gene: 13. For the CDR3, the DNA is TGTGCCAGTAGTAGGGCAGGGGGCGTAATGGCGGATCAGCCCCAGCATTTT. Translating gives CASSRAGGVMADQPQHF.

The chain's CDR3 is CASSVGPSAAYEQYF. CDR3 in DNA: TGTGCCAGCAGCGTAGGTCCTAGCGCGGCCTACGAGCAGTACTTC. The chain has TRBV9 and TRBJ2-7; D is perhaps TRBD2 (6 bases). In germline, CDR1 is SGDLS, CDR2 YYNGEE. The CDR3 length is 15 residues. V was trimmed by 0 bases and J by 2 bases, leaving 12 bases between them.

The chain links TRBV5-1 to TRBJ2-6; unclear D gene. CDR1 and CDR2 from the germline V gene are SGHRS and YFSETQ. Trimming shortened V by 0 bases and J by 4 bases, and 8 bases separated the two germline ends. The CDR3 is made up of 15 amino acids. The CDR3 sequence is CASSLVGSGANVLTF. CDR3 sequence (DNA): TGCGCCAGCAGCTTGGTGGGTAGCGGGGCCAACGTCCTGACTTTC.

V usage is TRBV30 and J usage is TRBJ2-3; no clear D. Germline V gene data show CDR1 as GTSNPN and CDR2 as SVGIG (reference sequence). The V gene lost 0 bases and the J gene lost 6 bases, with 7 bases spanning the gap. This CDR3 region has 12 residues. The CDR3 spells CAWSVRWDTQYF. The CDR3 coding sequence is TGTGCCTGGAGTGTACGGTGGGATACGCAGTATTTT.

The V and J genes are TRBV5-6 and TRBJ2-7, with 7 bases matching TRBD1. Trimming cost V 5 bases and J 7 bases; bases outside gene matches: 6. Germline V gives CDR1 SGHDT, CDR2 YYEEEE. The CDR3 contains 12 residues. CDR3 amino acids: CASSPGGREQYF. The CDR3 DNA sequence: TGTGCCAGCAGTCCAGGGGGTCGAGAGCAGTACTTC. Filled out from reference TRBV5-6 and TRBJ2-7, the complete variable domain reads DAGVTQSPTHLIKTRGQQVTLRCSPKSGHDTVSWYQQALGQGPQFIFQYYEEEERQRGNFPDRFSGHQFPNYSSELNVNALLLGDSALYLCASSPGGREQYFGPGTRLTVT.

This clone is medium-sized (0.01 to 0.1%) by share. The V call is TRBV7-9, the J call TRBJ1-1; TRBD1 might be the D (5 bases). Trimming stripped 1 base from V and 7 bases from J, with 13 bases between. The germline V gene encodes CDR1 SEHNR and CDR2 FQNEAQ (reference sequence). This CDR3 spans 14 amino acids. The CDR3 region is CASSLVAGYDEAFF. CDR3 coding DNA: TGTGCCAGCAGCTTAGTAGCAGGGTATGATGAAGCTTTCTTT. The variable domain in full, completed from reference TRBV7-9 and TRBJ1-1, reads DTGVSQNPRHKITKRGQNVTFRCDPISEHNRLYWYRQTLGQGPEFLTYFQNEAQLEKSRLLSDRFSAERPKGSFSTLEIQRTEQGDSAMYLCASSLVAGYDEAFFGQGTRLTVV.

The genes are TRBV27 and TRBJ1-4, with 7 positions matching TRBD1. V shed 4 bases and J 8 bases; nucleotides not matched to a gene: 7. The CDR3 has 14 amino acids. The germline gives CDR1 MNHEY, CDR2 SMNVEV (reference sequence). CDR3 DNA sequence: TGTGCCAGCAGTTACAGGGGCCCAACAGAAAAACTGTTTTTT. This sequence encodes CASSYRGPTEKLFF.

This chain uses TRBV7-6 with TRBJ2-2, with D possibly matching TRBD1 (5 bases). CDR3 length: 15 residues. V was clipped by 1 base and J by 3 bases, with 9 bases between them. Per germline, CDR1 SGHVS and CDR2 FNYEAQ. CDR3 nucleotide sequence: TGTGCCAGCAGCTTAGGGACATATGACACCGGGGAGCTGTTTTTT. This sequence encodes CASSLGTYDTGELFF.

This clone has a single count. The chain carries TRBV5-8 and TRBJ1-5; 7 positions agree with TRBD1. J was trimmed by 3 bases and V by 4 bases; bases with no gene match: 10. Germline V gene sequence: CDR1 SGHTS, CDR2 YDEGEE. The CDR3 has 16 residues. The CDR3 loop is CASSPRVGGYNQPQHF. The CDR3 DNA is TGTGCCAGCAGCCCCCGGGTAGGGGGCTACAATCAGCCCCAGCATTTT.

This chain links TRBV6-6 with TRBJ1-5, with D maybe TRBD1 (6 bases). CDR3 length: 13 residues. V was trimmed by 5 bases and J by 3 bases, leaving 8 bases between them. In germline, CDR1 is MNHNY, CDR2 SVGAGI (reference sequence). The DNA of the CDR3 is TGTGCCAGCAGTAGGACAGACAATCAGCCCCAGCATTTT. Protein sequence: CASSRTDNQPQHF.

The gene calls are TRBV30 and TRBJ1-6, with 7 bases aligning to TRBD1. Germline lookup yields CDR1 GTSNPN and CDR2 SVGIG (reference sequence). CDR3 length equals 21 residues. J was trimmed by 0 bases and V by 3 bases; bases with no gene match: 20. CDR3 region: CAWREHYPTGKRGSYNSPLHF. As DNA, the CDR3 is TGTGCCTGGAGGGAACATTATCCGACAGGGAAGAGGGGCTCCTATAATTCACCCCTCCACTTT. The whole variable domain, filled in from reference TRBV30 and TRBJ1-6, reads SQTIHQWPATLVQPVGSPLSLECTVEGTSNPNLYWYRQAAGRGLQLLFYSVGIGQISSEVPQNLSASRPQDRQFILSSKKLLLSDSGFYLCAWREHYPTGKRGSYNSPLHFGNGTRLTVT.

This clone was counted a single time. The chain's CDR3 is CASSLQLNYGYTF. DNA for the CDR3: TGTGCCAGTAGCCTACAGCTTAACTATGGCTACACCTTC. V gene TRBV19 combines with J gene TRBJ1-2; unclear D gene. V lost 6 bases and J lost 1, with 9 bases in between. CDR3 length equals 13 residues. Looked up from germline, CDR1 is LNHDA and CDR2 is SQIVND (reference sequence).

This clone was counted only a few times. V is TRBV6-4 and J is TRBJ1-2; D is unresolved. Trimming shortened V by 8 bases and J by 7 bases, and 17 bases separated the two germline ends. The CDR3 sequence is 13 residues long. Germline-derived CDR1 and CDR2 are MRHNA and SNTAGT. The CDR3 region is CASLYHHFGGYTF. DNA for the CDR3: TGTGCCAGCCTTTACCATCACTTCGGTGGCTACACCTTC.

This rearrangement joins TRBV9 to TRBJ2-1, with TRBD1 matching over 7 bases. The CDR3 extends over 15 amino acids. Per germline, CDR1 SGDLS and CDR2 YYNGEE. With 3 bases clipped from V and 6 bases from J, the junction kept 9 bases outside the gene matches. CDR3 sequence reads: CASSAQNRGGNEQFF. The CDR3 nucleotides read TGTGCCAGCAGCGCCCAAAACAGGGGCGGCAATGAGCAGTTCTTC. The full variable domain, its missing parts supplied by reference TRBV9 and TRBJ2-1, is DSGVTQTPKHLITATGQRVTLRCSPRSGDLSVYWYQQSLDQGLQFLIQYYNGEERAKGNILERFSAQQFPDLHSELNLSSLELGDSALYFCASSAQNRGGNEQFFGPGTRLTVL.

J is TRBJ1-2 and V is TRBV27, with D maybe TRBD1 (5 bases). Deletions cut 6 bases from V and 8 bases from J, with 10 bases between. In germline, CDR1 is MNHEY, CDR2 SMNVEV (reference sequence). CDR3 length equals 11 residues. The CDR3 sequence: CASRGTGGYTF. CDR3 bases: TGTGCCAGCAGGGGCACAGGCGGCTACACCTTC.

This rearrangement joins TRBV11-1 to TRBJ2-7; D unclear. V was cut by 1 base and J by 4 bases, with 5 bases left in between. Germline-derived CDR1 and CDR2 are SGHAT and FQDESV (reference sequence). The CDR3 totals 12 residues. The CDR3 reads CASSLGRYEQYF. The CDR3 DNA follows: TGTGCCAGCAGCTTAGGCAGATACGAGCAGTACTTC.

V and J are TRBV7-3 and TRBJ2-1, with a tentative D call TRBD1 (5 bases). This CDR3 is 14 amino acids long. Germline V gene data show CDR1 as SGHTA and CDR2 as FQGTGA. The ends were cut back, 2 bases at V and 6 bases at J, with 11 bases in the middle. The DNA of the CDR3 is TGTGCCAGCAGCTTAGGACAAACCCCCAATGAGCAGTTCTTC. It specifies CASSLGQTPNEQFF.

V is TRBV10-3 and J is TRBJ2-5; possibly TRBD2 for D (5 bases). The CDR3 loop spans 15 amino acids. Germline CDR1 and CDR2: ENHRY and SYGVKD. Trimming removed 0 bases from V and 1 base from J, with 9 bases in between. The CDR3 is CAISESNGVQETQYF. The CDR3 DNA reads TGTGCCATCAGTGAGTCGAACGGGGTCCAAGAGACCCAGTACTTC.

V is TRBV5-1 and J is TRBJ1-1; the D gene is possibly TRBD1 (5 bases). Germline-derived CDR1 and CDR2 are SGHRS and YFSETQ. The CDR3 has 12 amino acids. Deletions cut 5 bases from V and 5 bases from J, with 10 bases between. CDR3 amino acids: CASSLGQTEAFF. CDR3 in DNA: TGCGCCAGCAGTCTCGGACAAACTGAAGCTTTCTTT.

This chain links TRBV4-1 with TRBJ1-1; D uncertain. Germline V gives CDR1 MGHRA, CDR2 YSYEKL. Trimming shortened V by 1 base and J by 5 bases, and 17 bases separated the two germline ends. CDR3 size: 16 residues. The CDR3 loop reads CASSQVLTPEVTEAFF. CDR3 sequence (DNA): TGCGCCAGCAGCCAAGTGCTGACCCCGGAGGTTACTGAAGCTTTCTTT.